This T cell receptor beta chain was obtained from a study of shared clonotypes between healthy human individuals. Selected positively for CCR7 and CD45RO-negative, naive CD8 cells excluded terminally differentiated effector memory CD45RA+ cells. The protocol was immunoSEQ multiplex PCR, while the TCRdb copy is restricted to in-frame clones and leaves out a portion. The sample has millions of clones; just under 95% are singletons. Study results and limitations: The rarefaction results pointed to incomplete sorted-subset sequencing despite large depth.

The V end was cut by 3 bases, the J end by 8 bases, with 13 bases between. Per the germline V gene, CDR1 is SGHAT and CDR2 is FQNNGV. This CDR3 is 14 amino acids long. Points on this clone: The antigen is undetermined.

The clonotype was recovered from a man aged 18 to 29 in good health. The sample was naive CD8+ T cells sorted from blood. V and J are TRBV11-2 and TRBJ1-4; D not certain. CDR3 protein: CASSLAISDEKLFF. In DNA, the CDR3 is TGTGCCAGCAGCTTGGCCATTTCGGACGAAAAACTGTTTTTT.